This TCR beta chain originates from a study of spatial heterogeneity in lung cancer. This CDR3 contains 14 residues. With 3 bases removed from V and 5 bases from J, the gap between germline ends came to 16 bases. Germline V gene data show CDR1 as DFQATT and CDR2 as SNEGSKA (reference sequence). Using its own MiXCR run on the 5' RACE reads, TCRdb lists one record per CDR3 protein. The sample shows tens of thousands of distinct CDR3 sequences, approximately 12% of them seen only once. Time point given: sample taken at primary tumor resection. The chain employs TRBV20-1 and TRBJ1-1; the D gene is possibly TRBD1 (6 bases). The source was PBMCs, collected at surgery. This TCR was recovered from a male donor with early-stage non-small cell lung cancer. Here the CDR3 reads CSASLPGAGTEAFF. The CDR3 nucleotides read TGCAGTGCTAGCCTGCCGGGGGCCGGGACTGAAGCTTTCTTT.